What follows describes a single T cell receptor beta chain. Germline V lookup: CDR1 MNHNS, CDR2 SASEGT. V lost 0 bases and J 7 bases, leaving 15 bases between the germline ends. This CDR3 region has 16 residues. The data were obtained in a study of blood T cell repertoires in COVID-19. As for the study in general: T cells, B-cell-depleted T cells, or PBMCs provided the cDNA or gDNA that served as material.

Assay used: immunoSEQ multiplex PCR; TCRdb lists only in-frame clones, some missing. This table has roughly 390,000 clones, about 85% appearing once. This chain connects TRBV6-1 to TRBJ2-2; tentative D call: TRBD2 (6 bases). The sequence was obtained from a woman aged 18-35 years with acute or convalescent COVID-19. Sequencing was performed on peripheral blood. DNA of the CDR3: TGTGCCAGCAGTGAAGCTTCCACTCAGGGAGGCGGGGAGCTGTTTTTT. Translation gives CASSEASTQGGGELFF.